These 29 T cell receptor beta chains came from one sample sequenced in a study of shared clonotypes between healthy human individuals. Positively selected for CCR7, the CD45RO-negative cells used as naive CD8 cells excluded terminally differentiated effector memory CD45RA+ cells. The repertoire was sequenced with immunoSEQ multiplex PCR; TCRdb's copy has only in-frame clones and lacks some. The sample carries 630,000 or so clones, about 98% recorded once. Sequencing was performed on naive CD8+ T cells sorted from blood. These TCRs come from a man between 25 and 39 years old in good health.

The V gene is TRBV12-5, the J gene TRBJ2-7; no firm D call. The CDR3 covers 11 residues. The V gene's germline CDR1 is LGHNT and CDR2 FRNRAP. With 10 bases removed from V and 4 bases from J, the gap between germline ends came to 11 bases. As DNA, the CDR3 is TGTGCTAAACTGAAGCCTTACGAGCAGTACTTC. This translates into CAKLKPYEQYF.

The chain recombines TRBV18 with TRBJ1-1; 7 nucleotides align to TRBD1. J was trimmed by 1 base and V by 0 bases; bases with no gene match: 2. The CDR3 is 15 amino acids. The germline V gene encodes CDR1 KGHSH and CDR2 LQKENI. The DNA of the CDR3 is TGTGCCAGCTCACCACCGTGGACAGGGAACACTGAAGCTTTCTTT. Translating gives CASSPPWTGNTEAFF.

Remarks on this clone: The same CDR3 arises from other DNA sequences in this sample as well. CDR3 sequence: CASSLGQGAYEQYF. CDR3 nucleotides: TGTGCCAGCAGCTTAGGCCAGGGGGCCTACGAGCAGTACTTC. The chain combines TRBV13 with TRBJ2-7; 7 bases match TRBD1. The V gene end was trimmed by 0 bases and the J gene end by 2 bases; junction bases not matched to a gene: 1. Germline V gene data show CDR1 as PRHDT and CDR2 as FYEKMQ (reference sequence). The CDR3 runs 14 residues.

The chain joins TRBV5-1 to TRBJ1-5; TRBD1 is a possible D gene (6 bases). V was cut by 4 bases and J by 4 bases, with 15 bases left in between. The CDR3 loop spans 15 amino acids. CDR1 is SGHRS, CDR2 YFSETQ, per germline. The CDR3 region has the DNA TGCGCCAGCAGCCCTAGGGGGGGGTTAAATCAGCCCCAGCATTTT. It translates to CASSPRGGLNQPQHF.

The rearrangement joins TRBV27 to TRBJ2-1; 11 bases agree with TRBD2. This CDR3 is built from 15 residues. Germline V gene sequence: CDR1 MNHEY, CDR2 SMNVEV (reference sequence). Germline trimming cut 2 bases from V and 6 bases from J; bases unmatched to any gene: 3. For the CDR3, the DNA is TGTGCCAGCAGTTTAGGTAGCGGGAGGGGCAATGAGCAGTTCTTC. Encoded protein: CASSLGSGRGNEQFF.

The chain carries TRBV7-9 and TRBJ1-5, with 7 bases fitting TRBD1. This CDR3 spans 15 amino acids. Unmatched junction bases numbered 4, after V lost 5 bases and J lost 0 bases. Germline lookup yields CDR1 SEHNR and CDR2 FQNEAQ (reference sequence). The DNA for the CDR3 is TGTGCCAGCAGCCCGGGACAGCATAGCAATCAGCCCCAGCATTTT. Residues: CASSPGQHSNQPQHF. The full variable domain, rest sourced from reference TRBV7-9 and TRBJ1-5, is DTGVSQNPRHKITKRGQNVTFRCDPISEHNRLYWYRQTLGQGPEFLTYFQNEAQLEKSRLLSDRFSAERPKGSFSTLEIQRTEQGDSAMYLCASSPGQHSNQPQHFGDGTRLSIL.

The V call is TRBV7-9, the J call TRBJ2-1; D gene uncertain. Germline V gene sequence: CDR1 SEHNR, CDR2 FQNEAQ (reference sequence). This CDR3 spans 17 amino acids. The V end lost 3 bases, the J end lost 0 bases, and 15 bases lay between the germline ends. The CDR3 DNA reads TGTGCCAGCAGCTTTCCGGGCGGAAAGAGCTCCTACAATGAGCAGTTCTTC. It translates to CASSFPGGKSSYNEQFF.

This clone was recorded only once. V and J are TRBV10-3 and TRBJ1-3; no clear D gene. This CDR3 spans 15 amino acids. Per the germline V gene, CDR1 is ENHRY and CDR2 is SYGVKD. Trimming left V 3 bases short and J 0 bases short, with 9 bases between. This CDR3 reads CAISDPPSSGNTIYF. The CDR3 coding sequence is TGTGCCATCAGTGACCCCCCCAGCTCTGGAAACACCATATATTTT.

The chain employs TRBV7-6 and TRBJ2-7; no clear D gene. The V and J ends lost 2 bases and 2 bases respectively, with 13 bases between them. The CDR3 is 15 amino acids. The germline V gene has CDR1 SGHVS and CDR2 FNYEAQ. The CDR3 here is CASSLWFGQTYEQYF. CDR3 DNA: TGTGCCAGCAGCTTATGGTTTGGCCAAACCTACGAGCAGTACTTC.

This clone was recorded only once. As DNA, the CDR3 is TGTGCCAGGTTAGCTAACAGAGTACAGGAGCCCTACGAGCAGTACTTC. It specifies CARLANRVQEPYEQYF. The chain is built from TRBV19 and TRBJ2-7; weak D call: TRBD1 (5 bases). V was cut by 9 bases and J by 2 bases, with 23 bases left in between. This CDR3 is 16 amino acids long. From germline, CDR1 is LNHDA and CDR2 SQIVND (reference sequence).

V gene TRBV19 combines with J gene TRBJ2-7; 10 bases match TRBD1. With V trimmed by 5 bases and J by 2 bases, 3 bases remained unmatched. CDR3 length equals 14 residues. The germline V gene encodes CDR1 LNHDA and CDR2 SQIVND (reference sequence). CDR3 coding DNA: TGTGCCAGTAGTTGGGGACAGGGGACCTACGAGCAGTACTTC. Protein product: CASSWGQGTYEQYF.

This clone was detected only once. The gene calls are TRBV4-3 and TRBJ2-1, with 13 bases fitting TRBD2. The CDR3 consists of 16 residues. Germline V gene sequence: CDR1 LGHNA, CDR2 YSLEER. Trimming took 1 base from V and 3 from J; bases not matched to a gene: 0. The CDR3 DNA sequence: TGCGCCAGCAGCCAAGGACTAGCGGGAGGCTACAATGAGCAGTTCTTC. Protein product: CASSQGLAGGYNEQFF.

The chain has TRBV13 and TRBJ1-2; the match to TRBD1 covers 11 bases. Trimming cost V 5 bases and J 4 bases; bases outside gene matches: 6. The CDR3 is made up of 15 amino acids. CDR1 is PRHDT, CDR2 FYEKMQ, per germline (reference sequence). CDR3 in amino acids: CASSQGQGVIYGYTF. The CDR3 bases are TGTGCCAGCAGCCAGGGACAGGGGGTGATCTATGGCTACACCTTC.

J is TRBJ2-7 and V is TRBV6-5; D possibly corresponds to TRBD2 (6 bases). CDR1 is MNHEY, CDR2 SVGAGI, per germline. Trimming shortened V by 5 bases and J by 0 bases, and 14 bases separated the two germline ends. There are 15 residues in the CDR3. CDR3 protein: CASSGGLGSSYEQYF. DNA of the CDR3: TGTGCCAGCAGTGGGGGACTGGGGAGCTCCTACGAGCAGTACTTC.

CDR3 coding DNA: TGTGCCAGCAGTTCCCTGGACACCCACCCCAATCAGCCCCAGCATTTT. Protein product: CASSSLDTHPNQPQHF. The chain is built from TRBV27 and TRBJ1-5; TRBD1 might be the D (5 bases). CDR1 is MNHEY, CDR2 SMNVEV, per germline (reference sequence). The CDR3 has 16 residues. V was pared by 4 bases and J by 3 bases, with 16 bases between.

This rearrangement joins TRBV30 to TRBJ2-1, with unresolved D. There are 12 residues in the CDR3. Per germline, CDR1 GTSNPN and CDR2 SVGIG (reference sequence). Trimming cost V 2 bases and J 6 bases, with 8 bases left between them. The CDR3 spells CAWSRYSNEQFF. For the CDR3, the DNA is TGTGCCTGGAGTCGCTACAGCAATGAGCAGTTCTTC.

This clone was seen just once. This rearrangement joins TRBV5-4 to TRBJ2-5; 9 nucleotides match TRBD2. CDR1 and CDR2 from the germline V gene are SGHNT and YYREEE (reference sequence). The CDR3 covers 15 residues. V dropped 4 bases and J dropped 5; count of bases not matched to a gene: 9. CDR3 sequence: CASSPAEREVETQYF. The CDR3 nucleotides are TGTGCCAGCAGCCCCGCAGAGCGGGAGGTGGAGACCCAGTACTTC.

V is TRBV7-9 and J is TRBJ2-7; D not certain. Germline CDR1 reads SEHNR; CDR2 reads FQNEAQ (reference sequence). Between the trimmed V and J ends, which lost 1 base and 5 bases, there was a span of 9 bases. The CDR3 loop spans 13 amino acids. CDR3 amino acids: CASSLVNDNEQYF. Written as DNA, the CDR3 is TGTGCCAGCAGCTTAGTCAATGACAACGAGCAGTACTTC.

CDR3 sequence reads: CASSQTESGANVLTF. In DNA form, the CDR3 reads TGTGCCAGCAGTCAAACGGAGTCTGGGGCCAACGTCCTGACTTTC. This chain links TRBV6-5 with TRBJ2-6; no clear D. This CDR3 has 15 amino acids. Looked up from germline, CDR1 is MNHEY and CDR2 is SVGAGI. Trimming left V 5 bases short and J 1 base short, with 9 bases between.

This CDR3 reads CASSLGTRGYEQFF. In nucleotides, the CDR3 is TGTGCCAGCAGCTTAGGGACTAGAGGTTACGAGCAGTTCTTC. The chain employs TRBV7-9 and TRBJ2-1; 7 bases are a match to TRBD2. After removal of 1 base from V and 10 bases from J, the junction contained 7 bases not matched to a gene. Germline CDR1 reads SEHNR; CDR2 reads FQNEAQ (reference sequence). This CDR3 spans 14 amino acids.

This clone was seen only once. The CDR3 nucleotides read TGTGCCAGCAGCAAACTAGCGGGAGCCGACGAGCAGTACTTC. Its translation is CASSKLAGADEQYF. This chain links TRBV7-9 with TRBJ2-7; 11 nucleotides line up with TRBD2. The CDR3 spans 14 residues. CDR1 is SEHNR and CDR2 is FQNEAQ in the germline V gene (reference sequence). The V and J ends lost 5 bases and 5 bases, in that order; junction bases with no gene match: 5.

V gene TRBV7-9 combines with J gene TRBJ2-5; a possible D gene is TRBD2 (6 bases). CDR1 is SEHNR, CDR2 FQNEAQ, per germline (reference sequence). The CDR3 has 16 residues. Trimming took off 7 bases at V and 3 bases at J, with 21 bases between the two ends. CDR3 residues: CASNSGGTGGEETQYF. The CDR3 bases are TGTGCCAGCAATTCGGGTGGGACCGGGGGAGAAGAGACCCAGTACTTC. Using reference TRBV7-9 and TRBJ2-5 for the parts outside the CDR3, the full variable domain is DTGVSQNPRHKITKRGQNVTFRCDPISEHNRLYWYRQTLGQGPEFLTYFQNEAQLEKSRLLSDRFSAERPKGSFSTLEIQRTEQGDSAMYLCASNSGGTGGEETQYFGPGTRLLVL.

This chain links TRBV30 with TRBJ2-7; tentatively, D is TRBD2 (5 bases). V was clipped by 3 bases and J by 9 bases, with 12 bases between them. Germline CDR1 reads GTSNPN; CDR2 reads SVGIG (reference sequence). The CDR3 is made up of 11 amino acids. The CDR3 protein is CAWSPGGGQYF. The CDR3 DNA follows: TGTGCCTGGAGCCCCGGAGGCGGGCAGTACTTC.

Concerning this clone itself: The same CDR3 can be traced to other DNA sequences in this sample. This chain joins TRBV27 and TRBJ2-7; D is unclear. Germline CDR1 reads MNHEY; CDR2 reads SMNVEV (reference sequence). V lost 5 bases to trimming and J lost 5 bases, with 10 bases between them. The CDR3 covers 12 residues. The CDR3 spells CASSQIGDEQYF. CDR3 DNA: TGTGCCAGCAGTCAAATAGGTGACGAGCAGTACTTC.

This clone has only one observation. J is TRBJ2-3 and V is TRBV11-2; D is perhaps TRBD2 (6 bases). V lost 5 bases, J lost 2 bases, and 17 bases lay in between. The CDR3 is made up of 16 amino acids. The germline V gene has CDR1 SGHAT and CDR2 FQNNGV. The CDR3 DNA reads TGTGCCAGCAGCGTGAAGACTAGACGATTCACAGATACGCAGTATTTT. As protein: CASSVKTRRFTDTQYF.

This CDR3 reads CASSRSTLLDLASGELFF. CDR3 coding DNA: TGTGCCAGCAGCCGGAGTACCTTATTGGACTTAGCCTCCGGGGAGCTGTTTTTT. This chain connects TRBV7-9 to TRBJ2-2; possible D gene TRBD2, 5 bases. Germline assignment: CDR1 SEHNR and CDR2 FQNEAQ (reference sequence). This CDR3 spans 18 amino acids. The V gene lost 5 bases and the J gene lost 6 bases, with 25 bases spanning the gap.

The genes are TRBV7-9 and TRBJ2-3; D is uncertain. V was pared by 2 bases and J by 5 bases, with 5 bases between. This CDR3 is 12 amino acids long. The germline V gene has CDR1 SEHNR and CDR2 FQNEAQ (reference sequence). The CDR3, as DNA: TGTGCCAGCAGCTTATGGGAAGATACGCAGTATTTT. It is translated as CASSLWEDTQYF.

The gene calls are TRBV13 and TRBJ1-1, with 7 nucleotides matching TRBD1. Per germline, CDR1 PRHDT and CDR2 FYEKMQ (reference sequence). CDR3 length: 14 amino acids. V lost 5 bases to trimming and J lost 8 bases; unmatched junction nucleotides: 11. CDR3 sequence reads: CASSPGYRQGEAFF. CDR3 sequence (DNA): TGTGCCAGCAGCCCAGGCTACAGACAGGGCGAAGCTTTCTTT.

The CDR3 protein is CASSQDPELGYGYTF. Written as DNA, the CDR3 is TGCGCCAGCAGCCAAGACCCGGAGCTTGGCTATGGCTACACCTTC. The chain employs TRBV4-1 and TRBJ1-2; no clear D gene. CDR1 and CDR2 from the germline V gene are MGHRA and YSYEKL. This CDR3 is 15 amino acids long. The germline V and J ends were trimmed by 0 bases and 4 bases, with 12 bases remaining between them.